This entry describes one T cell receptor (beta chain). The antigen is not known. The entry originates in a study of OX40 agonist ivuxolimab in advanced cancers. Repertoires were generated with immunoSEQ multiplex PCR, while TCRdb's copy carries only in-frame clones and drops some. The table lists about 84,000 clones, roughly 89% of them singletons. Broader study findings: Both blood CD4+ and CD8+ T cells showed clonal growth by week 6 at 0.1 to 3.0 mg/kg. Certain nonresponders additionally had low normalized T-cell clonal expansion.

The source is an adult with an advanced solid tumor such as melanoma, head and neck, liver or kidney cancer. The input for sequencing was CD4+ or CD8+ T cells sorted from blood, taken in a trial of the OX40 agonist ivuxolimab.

DNA of the CDR3: TGTGCCAGCGGGTCAGGTTCAGCTGCTGAAGCTTTCTTT. It encodes CASGSGSAAEAFF. This chain joins TRBV6-1 and TRBJ1-1; D uncertain. CDR3 length equals 13 residues. The ends were cut back, 8 bases at V and 6 bases at J, with 16 bases in the middle. Germline lookup yields CDR1 MNHNS and CDR2 SASEGT.